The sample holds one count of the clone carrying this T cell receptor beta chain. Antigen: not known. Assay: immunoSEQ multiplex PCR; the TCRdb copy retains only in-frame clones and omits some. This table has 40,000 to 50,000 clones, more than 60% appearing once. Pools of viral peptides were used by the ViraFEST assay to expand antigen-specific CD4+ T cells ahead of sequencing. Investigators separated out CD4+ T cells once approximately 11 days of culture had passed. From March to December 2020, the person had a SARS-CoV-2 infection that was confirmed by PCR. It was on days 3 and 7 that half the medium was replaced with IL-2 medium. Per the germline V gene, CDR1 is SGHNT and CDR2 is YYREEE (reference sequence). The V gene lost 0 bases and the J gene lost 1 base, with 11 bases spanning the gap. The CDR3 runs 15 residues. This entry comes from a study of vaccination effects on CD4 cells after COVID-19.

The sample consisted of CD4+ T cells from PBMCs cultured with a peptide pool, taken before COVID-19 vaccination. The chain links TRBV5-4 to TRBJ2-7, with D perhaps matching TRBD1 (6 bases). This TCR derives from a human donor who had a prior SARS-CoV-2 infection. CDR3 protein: CASSLVFGQSYEQYF. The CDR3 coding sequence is TGTGCCAGCAGCTTGGTATTCGGACAGTCCTACGAGCAGTACTTC.